This entry features one T cell receptor (beta chain) sequence. This clonotype has more than one count but fewer than ten. Its antigen specificity is not known. Base qualities are missing; no much larger clone stands one base away. These data come from a study of T cells in Graves' hyperthyroidism and ophthalmopathy (dated by TCRdb to 2018 to 2020). As for the study more broadly: Peripheral blood was collected at initial diagnosis, before any treatment. To identify TCR V-J signatures that set the groups apart, the researchers used a discovery cohort of 90 to 100 patients, made up of 40 to 45 with Graves' ophthalmopathy and 55 to 65 with stable Graves' hyperthyroidism. Prospective prediction of ophthalmopathy was tested in an independent validation cohort consisting of some 18 hyperthyroidism patients and approximately 16 patients who later progressed to ophthalmopathy. In addition, the study compared T-cell repertoires in thyroid tissue and in blood from roughly six Graves' hyperthyroidism patients. TCR Vbeta CDR3 sequencing of 140 or so peripheral blood samples (under 45 ophthalmopathy, about 80 hyperthyroidism and roughly 17 progressor patients) is reported in the paper. The 85 to 100 discovery patients were randomly split 7:3 into training and test sets. Following sampling, methimazole starting at 30 mg daily was given to hyperthyroidism patients, and high-dose intravenous methylprednisolone was given to ophthalmopathy patients.

Amplification of TCR beta CDR3 regions was carried out from RNA transcripts. The TCR CDR3 was subjected to a first round of RT-PCR using the HTBI primer set and the Qiagen OneStep RT-PCR kit. Libraries were constructed in a second round of multiplex PCR, after which size selection and purification were carried out. The libraries were sequenced on an Illumina HiSeq2000 using paired-end 100 bp reads. The study's processing was this. SOAPnuke was used to process the raw data, removing reads that contained adapters or uncalled bases, had a mean Phred below 15, or lacked an exact match to the constant primer or identifier. COPE v1.2.5 was used to merge the high-quality paired reads, and each unique nucleotide sequence was defined as a clonotype. MiTCR v1.1 was used to align clonotypes to the IMGT TRBV, TRBD and TRBJ reference segments. The analysis included only V-J combinations with a frequency above 0.0001, which together covered around 99% of the repertoires. A TCS score was defined as the ratio between F50 (clonal expansion) and ExV (chaos), using BLOSUM62-based TCRdist between CDR3 peptides within each V-J. Welch's t-statistics and random forest reduced fewer than 550 V-J features to 13, which were used in a naive Bayes classifier (R e1071). TCRdb reprocessed the public reads (quality trimming at Q25 with fastp, clone calling with MiXCR) and kept in-frame beta chains. Entries that share a CDR3 protein sequence are merged under the most common genes and DNA. V and J calls and clone size were set by TCRdb, not the authors. Counted in this sample were about 560,000 distinct CDR3 sequences; more than 15% of them appeared once. The ten largest account for about 7% of the sample.

Graves' hyperthyroidism was defined as stable when no progression to ophthalmopathy occurred over 18 months of follow-up. Hyperthyroidism patients were newly diagnosed, had a disease duration of under 2 months, and were aged 18 to 65 years. The study excluded patients with uncontrolled infections, other autoimmune diseases, pregnancy or lactation. Diagnoses were based on clinical symptoms, serum thyroxine and TRAb, thyroid ultrasound and orbital computed tomography. PBMCs were isolated from about 9.2 ml of fresh peripheral blood by Ficoll-Paque density gradient centrifugation. Total RNA was extracted with Trizol reagent, and quality was checked on an Agilent 2100 Bioanalyzer. Beyond this particular receptor, the publication reports: No statistical method was used to fix the sample size in advance, and group allocation was not hidden from the investigators. In validation, the model predicted progression to ophthalmopathy a median of roughly six months before onset, with over 55% sensitivity and roughly 79% specificity. Ophthalmopathy was separated from stable hyperthyroidism by a 13 V-J signature model, with about 86% sensitivity and approximately 81% specificity obtained in cross-validation and 80%/75% obtained in testing. Most expanded thyroid clonotypes (frequency above 0.001) were also detected in blood, a finding suggesting that blood repertoires may reflect thyroid immune responses.

The CDR3 measures 14 amino acids from cysteine to phenylalanine. Only the CDR3 part of the read is kept: 42 bases, read in frame from the first base. The V end loses 5 bases and the J end loses 2 bases, and a stretch of 11 bases separates them. The germline V gene encodes CDR1 MNHNS and CDR2 SASEGT. Sequenced sample: blood. The TCR comes from a woman in her twenties or thirties with Graves' hyperthyroidism. Recombination joined TRBV6-1 with TRBJ2-3; the D gene is perhaps TRBD2, from 6 matching bases. The CDR3 reads as follows: CASSYGLNTDTQYF. In nucleotides, the sequence is TGTGCCAGCAGTTATGGACTAAACACAGATACGCAGTATTTT.